The 3 T cell receptor beta chains given below trace back to one sample, sequenced in a study of blood T cell repertoires in COVID-19. Sequenced by immunoSEQ multiplex PCR; TCRdb stores in-frame clones only, minus some. The sample has a few hundred thousand clones, nearly 90% seen once. Material: PBMCs or T cells enriched from blood (not recorded which). Receptors were obtained from a woman in her forties or fifties who had been exposed to COVID-19.

The chain links TRBV13 to TRBJ2-7; 9 bases are shared with TRBD1. The trim removed 3 bases at V and 5 bases at J, leaving 5 bases unmatched. Germline V gives CDR1 PRHDT, CDR2 FYEKMQ (reference sequence). This CDR3 has 14 residues. The CDR3 loop is CASSFGNRGHEQYF. The CDR3 DNA reads as TGTGCCAGCAGCTTTGGGAACAGGGGGCACGAGCAGTACTTC. The full variable domain, with the rest looked up from reference TRBV13 and TRBJ2-7, is AAGVIQSPRHLIKEKRETATLKCYPIPRHDTVYWYQQGPGQDPQFLISFYEKMQSDKGSIPDRFSAQQFSDYHSELNMSSLELGDSALYFCASSFGNRGHEQYFGPGTRLTVT.

V is TRBV2 and J is TRBJ2-7; D ambiguous. V dropped 6 bases and J dropped 1 base, with 16 bases sitting between them. Germline V lookup: CDR1 SNHLY, CDR2 FYNNEI. The CDR3 is made up of 15 amino acids. DNA for the CDR3: TGTGCCAGCAGGCAAACCGGGTCCCTATCCTACGAGCAGTACTTC. Translated: CASRQTGSLSYEQYF.

This chain joins TRBV12-3 or TRBV12-4 and TRBJ1-4; D gene ambiguous. This CDR3 spans 13 amino acids. V dropped 7 bases and J dropped 2 bases, with 8 bases sitting between them. CDR3 DNA: TGTGCCAGCATGCCCGGGACTAATGAAAAACTGTTTTTT. Translation gives CASMPGTNEKLFF.